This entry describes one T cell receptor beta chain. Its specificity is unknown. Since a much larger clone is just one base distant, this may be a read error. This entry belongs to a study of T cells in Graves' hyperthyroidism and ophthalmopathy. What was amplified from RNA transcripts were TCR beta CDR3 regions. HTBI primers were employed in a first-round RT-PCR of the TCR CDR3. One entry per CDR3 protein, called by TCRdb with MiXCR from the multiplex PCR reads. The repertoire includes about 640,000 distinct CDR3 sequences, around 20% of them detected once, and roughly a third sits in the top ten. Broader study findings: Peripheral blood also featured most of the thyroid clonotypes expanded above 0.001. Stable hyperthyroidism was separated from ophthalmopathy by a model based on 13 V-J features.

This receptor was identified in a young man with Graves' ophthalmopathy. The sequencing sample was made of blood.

CDR3 sequence: CASSLIGISNQPQHF. The CDR3 nucleotides read TGTGCCAGCAGTTTAATCGGGATCAGCAATCAGCCCCAGCATTTT. V gene TRBV28 combines with J gene TRBJ1-5; D call uncertain. V dropped 2 bases and J dropped 1 base, with 9 bases sitting between them. Germline CDR1 is MDHEN and CDR2 is SYDVKM. The length of the CDR3 is 15 residues.